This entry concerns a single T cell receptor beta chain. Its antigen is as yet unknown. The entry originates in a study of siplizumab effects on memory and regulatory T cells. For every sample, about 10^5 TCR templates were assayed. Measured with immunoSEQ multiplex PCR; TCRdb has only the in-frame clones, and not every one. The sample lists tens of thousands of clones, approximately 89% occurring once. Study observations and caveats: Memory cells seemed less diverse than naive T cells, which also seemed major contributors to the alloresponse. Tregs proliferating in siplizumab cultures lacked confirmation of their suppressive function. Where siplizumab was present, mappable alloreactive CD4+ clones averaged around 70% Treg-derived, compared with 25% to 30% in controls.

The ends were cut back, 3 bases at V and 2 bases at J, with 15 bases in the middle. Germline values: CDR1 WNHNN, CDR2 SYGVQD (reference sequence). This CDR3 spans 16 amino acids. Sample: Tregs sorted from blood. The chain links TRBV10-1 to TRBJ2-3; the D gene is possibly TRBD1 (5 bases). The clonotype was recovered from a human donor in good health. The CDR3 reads CASSDRRDSLTDTQYF. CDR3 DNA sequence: TGCGCCAGCAGTGATCGAAGAGACAGCCTCACAGATACGCAGTATTTT.